The 23 T cell receptor beta chains reported below all come from one sample, sequenced in a study of spatial heterogeneity in lung cancer. TCRdb passed the 5' RACE reads through MiXCR, listing each CDR3 protein once. The data show 20,000 to 25,000 distinct CDR3 sequences, 4.6% seen once. Time point of the sample: sample taken at primary tumor resection. Whole RNA, which was extracted from tumor, nontumor lung tissue or frozen PBMC, was sequenced without any cell sorting. Material: PBMCs, obtained at surgery. All receptors come from a male donor with early-stage non-small cell lung cancer.

This clonotype was observed many times. This chain links TRBV4-1 with TRBJ2-1, with D tentatively TRBD1 or TRBD2 (6 bases each). V lost 3 bases and J 2 bases, leaving 14 bases between the germline ends. CDR1 and CDR2 from the germline V gene are MGHRA and YSYEKL. The CDR3 covers 16 residues. The CDR3 sequence: CASSQGGWGPYNEQFF. In DNA form, the CDR3 reads TGCGCCAGCAGCCAGGGGGGATGGGGGCCCTACAATGAGCAGTTCTTC.

This clonotype came up many times. The chain is built from TRBV9 and TRBJ2-2, with a weak D call TRBD2 (5 bases). V was cut by 7 bases and J by 2 bases, with 12 bases left in between. This CDR3 is built from 14 residues. In germline, CDR1 is SGDLS, CDR2 YYNGEE. CDR3 amino acids: CASQRQTNTGELFF. The CDR3 nucleotides are TGTGCCAGCCAGCGGCAGACTAACACCGGGGAGCTGTTTTTT.

This clonotype was seen repeatedly, ten times or more. The chain recombines TRBV7-9 with TRBJ2-6; D uncertain. V gave up 6 bases and J gave up 1 base, with 13 bases separating them. This CDR3 has 16 amino acids. Germline V gives CDR1 SEHNR, CDR2 FQNEAQ (reference sequence). CDR3 loop: CASSYDGISGANVLTF. Here the CDR3 DNA reads TGTGCCAGCAGTTACGACGGAATATCTGGGGCCAACGTCCTGACTTTC.

This clonotype has only a few counts. The chain employs TRBV28 and TRBJ1-1; D is unresolved. V dropped 6 bases and J dropped 4 bases, with 21 bases sitting between them. CDR1 is MDHEN, CDR2 SYDVKM, per germline. The CDR3 has 16 amino acids. CDR3 sequence: CASRPGDGMWVTEAFF. In DNA, the CDR3 is TGTGCCAGCAGACCTGGGGATGGGATGTGGGTCACTGAAGCTTTCTTT.

This clonotype is classed as medium-sized. CDR3 nucleotides: TGTGCCAGCAGTTTCATTTGGGATAGCAATCAGCCCCAGCATTTT. This codes for CASSFIWDSNQPQHF. The chain combines TRBV28 with TRBJ1-5; D is unresolved. Trimming cost V 3 bases and J 0 bases, with 9 bases left between them. In germline, CDR1 is MDHEN, CDR2 SYDVKM. CDR3 size: 15 residues.

Many counts were recorded for this clonotype. The chain couples TRBV28 to TRBJ1-2; a possible D gene is TRBD1 (6 bases). Per the germline V gene, CDR1 is MDHEN and CDR2 is SYDVKM. The CDR3 is made up of 15 amino acids. Trimming removed 3 bases from V and 6 bases from J, with 17 bases in between. The CDR3 reads CASSLSDSLGDGYTF. Here the CDR3 DNA reads TGTGCCAGCAGTTTGTCGGACAGTTTGGGGGATGGCTACACCTTC.

J is TRBJ2-5 and V is TRBV5-4; D may correspond to TRBD1 or TRBD2 (5 bases each). The CDR3 has 16 residues. The V end lost 0 bases, the J end lost 2 bases, and 14 bases lay between the germline ends. The germline V gene encodes CDR1 SGHNT and CDR2 YYREEE (reference sequence). The CDR3 DNA sequence: TGTGCCAGCAGCTTGGAGAGGGAGTGGACACAAGAGACCCAGTACTTC. It codes for CASSLEREWTQETQYF.

This clonotype is medium-sized. The V and J genes are TRBV4-2 and TRBJ2-7; 9 bases fit TRBD1. The CDR3 has 16 residues. Germline V gene data show CDR1 as LGHNA and CDR2 as YNFKEQ. J gave up 6 bases and V 0 bases, and 9 bases lay outside the gene matches. CDR3 DNA sequence: TGTGCCAGCAGCCAAGACCTATTCGACAGGGGGGCCGAGCAGTACTTC. Protein: CASSQDLFDRGAEQYF.

J is TRBJ2-3 and V is TRBV24-1; D is possibly TRBD1 (6 bases). V lost 3 bases and J lost 3, with 9 bases in between. The CDR3 extends over 14 amino acids. Germline CDR1 reads KGHDR; CDR2 reads SFDVKD. Here the CDR3 reads CATSDSQGTDTQYF. The CDR3 region has the DNA TGTGCCACCAGTGATAGCCAGGGGACAGATACGCAGTATTTT.

This clonotype was recorded at least ten times. The chain combines TRBV9 with TRBJ2-1; the match to TRBD1 covers 7 bases. The length of the CDR3 is 15 residues. Germline loops: CDR1 SGDLS, CDR2 YYNGEE. The V gene end was trimmed by 2 bases and the J gene end by 2 bases; junction bases not matched to a gene: 4. The CDR3 sequence is CASSVEGATYNEQFF. The CDR3 DNA follows: TGTGCCAGCAGCGTCGAGGGGGCGACCTACAATGAGCAGTTCTTC.

This clonotype was picked up many times. This chain joins TRBV7-2 and TRBJ1-6; no reliable D call. V was pared by 7 bases and J by 7 bases, with 17 bases between. The V gene's germline CDR1 is SGHTA and CDR2 FQGNSA. The CDR3 has 15 residues. CDR3 in amino acids: CASTLSTFVNSPLHF. In DNA, the CDR3 is TGTGCCAGCACCCTTAGTACGTTCGTCAATTCACCCCTCCACTTT. The full variable domain, its missing parts supplied by reference TRBV7-2 and TRBJ1-6, is GAGVSQSPSNKVTEKGKDVELRCDPISGHTALYWYRQSLGQGLEFLIYFQGNSAPDKSGLPSDRFSAERTGGSVSTLTIQRTQQEDSAVYLCASTLSTFVNSPLHFGNGTRLTVT.

This clonotype was detected ten times or more. The chain recombines TRBV7-2 with TRBJ2-1, with TRBD2 identical over 11 bases. The ends lost 6 bases at V and 8 bases at J; junction bases unmatched: 9. Germline V gives CDR1 SGHTA, CDR2 FQGNSA. The CDR3 length is 15 residues. CDR3 bases: TGTGCCAGCAGTCCAATAGCGGGGGGGCCTCATGAGCAGTTCTTC. This translates into CASSPIAGGPHEQFF.

In its sample, this clonotype was seen many times. The J gene is TRBJ1-2, the V gene TRBV7-2; tentatively, D is TRBD1 (5 bases). The CDR3 has 16 residues. Germline loops: CDR1 SGHTA, CDR2 FQGNSA. V dropped 0 bases and J dropped 0 bases, with 11 bases sitting between them. The CDR3 nucleotides read TGTGCCAGCAGCTTAGCGACGCAGGGAGCTAACTATGGCTACACCTTC. Translation: CASSLATQGANYGYTF.

This clonotype was recorded many times. The J gene is TRBJ2-1, the V gene TRBV2, with TRBD1 as a possible D gene (6 bases). Between the trimmed V and J ends, which lost 6 bases and 2 bases, there was a span of 17 bases. The germline V gene encodes CDR1 SNHLY and CDR2 FYNNEI. The CDR3 totals 16 residues. The CDR3 coding sequence is TGTGCCAGCAGGGGCCGACAGGTAGGGCCCTACAATGAGCAGTTCTTC. Protein sequence: CASRGRQVGPYNEQFF.

The chain carries TRBV4-2 and TRBJ1-3; no clear D. Deletions cut 0 bases from V and 0 bases from J, with 9 bases between. Germline assignment: CDR1 LGHNA and CDR2 YNFKEQ. The CDR3 runs 16 residues. As DNA, the CDR3 is TGTGCCAGCAGCCAAGAGGCCATTTACTCTGGAAACACCATATATTTT. Translated: CASSQEAIYSGNTIYF.

This clonotype is termed medium-sized. The chain has TRBV6-2 or TRBV6-3 and TRBJ2-5; no reliable D call. The CDR3 has 12 amino acids. Per the germline V gene, CDR1 is MNHEY and CDR2 is SVGEGT. Trimming removed 6 bases from V and 1 base from J, with 6 bases in between. The CDR3 DNA sequence: TGTGCCAGCAGCCGGCTCCAAGAGACCCAGTACTTC. The encoded protein is CASSRLQETQYF.

Only a few counts were recorded for this clonotype. The V call is TRBV3-1, the J call TRBJ1-3; TRBD1 might be the D (6 bases). Germline CDR1 reads LGHDT; CDR2 reads YNNKEL (reference sequence). Trimming took 5 bases from V and 1 from J, leaving 9 bases between them. The CDR3 totals 14 residues. This CDR3 is CASSTQGSGNTIYF. The CDR3 bases are TGTGCCAGCAGCACACAGGGTTCTGGAAACACCATATATTTT.

This clonotype was seen many times. The chain links TRBV7-9 to TRBJ2-2; a possible D gene is TRBD2 (7 bases). The V and J ends lost 2 bases and 5 bases respectively, with 15 bases between them. The CDR3 length is 16 residues. CDR1 is SEHNR, CDR2 FQNEAQ, per germline (reference sequence). Here the CDR3 DNA reads TGTGCCAGCAGCTTAATCCGGGGGGCGGATACCGGGGAGCTGTTTTTT. It yields the protein CASSLIRGADTGELFF. Combining the CDR3 with reference TRBV7-9 and TRBJ2-2 gives the whole variable domain DTGVSQNPRHKITKRGQNVTFRCDPISEHNRLYWYRQTLGQGPEFLTYFQNEAQLEKSRLLSDRFSAERPKGSFSTLEIQRTEQGDSAMYLCASSLIRGADTGELFFGEGSRLTVL.

At least ten counts were recorded for this clonotype. A junction end diverges from the germline sequence, so it may reflect a read error. The chain couples TRBV3-1 to TRBJ2-5; D unclear. The germline CDR1 and CDR2 sequences are LGHDT and YNNKEL (reference sequence). This CDR3 comprises 17 residues. The CDR3 nucleotides are TGTGCCAGCAGCCAAGGGGGAAAGCGCCTAAATCAAGGGACCCAGTACTTC. As protein: CASSQGGKRLNQGTQYF.

In this sample, this clonotype turned up many times. The CDR3 nucleotides read TGTGCCAGCAGTGTCGAGACAGGGAGGAACATTCAGTACTTC. Protein sequence: CASSVETGRNIQYF. The rearrangement uses TRBV6-4 and TRBJ2-4; D is perhaps TRBD1 (7 bases). V was clipped by 4 bases and J by 7 bases, with 14 bases between them. This CDR3 contains 14 residues. Germline V gene data show CDR1 as MRHNA and CDR2 as SNTAGT.

This clonotype was detected many times. The chain couples TRBV20-1 to TRBJ2-1; 11 bases line up with TRBD2. Germline values: CDR1 DFQATT, CDR2 SNEGSKA (reference sequence). This CDR3 has 15 amino acids. J was trimmed by 12 bases and V by 7 bases; bases with no gene match: 17. CDR3 residues: CSGESRLAGLIGQFF. The CDR3 DNA reads TGCAGTGGGGAATCGAGACTAGCGGGGCTGATAGGGCAGTTCTTC.

This clonotype was counted only a few times. The chain is built from TRBV4-3 and TRBJ2-7; 9 bases match TRBD2. The CDR3 is made up of 15 amino acids. V shed 2 bases and J 5 bases; nucleotides not matched to a gene: 7. Germline CDR1 and CDR2: LGHNA and YSLEER. The CDR3 sequence: CASSQRSGSLHEQYF. The CDR3 nucleotides read TGCGCCAGCAGCCAACGTAGCGGGAGCCTCCACGAGCAGTACTTC.

This clonotype was picked up a small number of times. A much larger clone differs from this one at a single base, so this may be a read error. This chain joins TRBV10-2 and TRBJ1-5, with D maybe TRBD1 (5 bases). Trimming removed 5 bases from V and 0 bases from J, with 8 bases in between. Germline CDR1 is WSHSY and CDR2 is SAAADI. The CDR3 totals 14 residues. CDR3 region: CASSMGGSNQPQHF. The CDR3 coding sequence is TGCGCCAGCAGTATGGGGGGTAGCAATCAGCCCCAGCATTTT.